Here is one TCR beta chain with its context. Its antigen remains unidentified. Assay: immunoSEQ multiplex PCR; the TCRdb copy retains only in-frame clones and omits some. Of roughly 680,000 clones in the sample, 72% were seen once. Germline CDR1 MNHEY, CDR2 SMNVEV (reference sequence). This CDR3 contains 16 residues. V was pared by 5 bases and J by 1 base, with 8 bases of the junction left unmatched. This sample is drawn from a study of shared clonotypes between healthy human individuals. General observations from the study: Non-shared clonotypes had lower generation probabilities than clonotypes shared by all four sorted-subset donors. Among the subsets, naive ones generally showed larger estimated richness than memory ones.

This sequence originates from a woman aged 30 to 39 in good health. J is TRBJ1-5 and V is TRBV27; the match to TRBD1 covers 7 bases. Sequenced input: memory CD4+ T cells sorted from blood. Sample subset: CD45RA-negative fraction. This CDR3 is CASSADRDWSNQPQHF. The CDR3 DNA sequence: TGTGCCAGCAGTGCAGACAGGGATTGGAGCAATCAGCCCCAGCATTTT.